The 21 T cell receptor beta chains below were found in one sample sequenced in a study of blood T cell repertoires in COVID-19. TCRdb's table, derived via immunoSEQ multiplex PCR, lists solely in-frame clones and lacks some. The sample lists 130,000 to 150,000 clones; about nine tenths were seen once. Sequencing was performed on peripheral blood. The receptors here all came from a woman between 50 and 59 years old with acute or convalescent COVID-19.

V and J are TRBV6-2 or TRBV6-3 and TRBJ2-7, with D possibly TRBD2 on 5 matching bases. CDR1 and CDR2 from the germline V gene are MNHEY and SVGEGT. The CDR3 is made up of 14 amino acids. V shed 3 bases and J shed 2 bases, with 11 bases lying between them. The chain's CDR3 is CASSYSTGTYEQYF. The CDR3 DNA sequence: TGTGCCAGCAGTTATAGCACCGGGACCTACGAGCAGTACTTC.

V usage is TRBV3-1 (or the pseudogene TRBV3-2) and J usage is TRBJ2-2, with 8 bases lining up with TRBD1. This CDR3 has 15 amino acids. Germline CDR1 LGHDT, CDR2 YNNKEL (reference sequence). The J segment lost 4 bases and the V segment lost 0 bases, leaving 1 base of the junction unmatched. CDR3 sequence (DNA): TGTGCCAGCAGCCAAGACAGGGGGCTCACCGGGGAGCTGTTTTTT. Translated: CASSQDRGLTGELFF.

The V and J genes are TRBV25-1 and TRBJ2-1, with 9 bases aligning to TRBD2. This CDR3 spans 16 amino acids. Per the germline V gene, CDR1 is MGHDK and CDR2 is SYGVNS. The trim removed 1 base at V and 3 bases at J, leaving 4 bases unmatched. The CDR3 DNA reads as TGTGCCAGCAGTGAATCGGGCGGGAGGGACTACAATGAGCAGTTCTTC. It specifies CASSESGGRDYNEQFF.

The DNA for the CDR3 is TGTGCCAGCAGCCACCGGGACAGTAACACTGAAGCTTTCTTT. It translates to CASSHRDSNTEAFF. The chain employs TRBV9 and TRBJ1-1, with TRBD1 identical over 7 bases. Per germline, CDR1 SGDLS and CDR2 YYNGEE. The CDR3 extends over 14 amino acids. With V trimmed by 4 bases and J by 2 bases, 5 bases remained unmatched.

The chain links TRBV5-1 to TRBJ2-1; TRBD2 matches 8 bases. This CDR3 contains 16 residues. Losses at the gene ends were 0 bases for V and 2 bases for J; bases not matched to a gene: 4. Germline V gene sequence: CDR1 SGHRS, CDR2 YFSETQ. The CDR3 here is CASSLALAETYNEQFF. CDR3 bases: TGCGCCAGCAGCTTGGCACTAGCGGAAACCTACAATGAGCAGTTCTTC.

This chain uses TRBV9 with TRBJ2-7; 9 nucleotides line up with TRBD2. V was pared by 0 bases and J by 6 bases, with 10 bases of the junction left unmatched. CDR3 length equals 16 residues. Germline V CDR1 and CDR2: SGDLS, YYNGEE. CDR3 in amino acids: CASSVGAGGPYREQYF. CDR3 sequence (DNA): TGTGCCAGCAGCGTAGGGGCGGGAGGGCCTTACCGCGAGCAGTACTTC.

V is TRBV24-1 and J is TRBJ2-2; tentative D call: TRBD1 (5 bases). V lost 3 bases and J 6 bases, leaving 16 bases between the germline ends. CDR3 length equals 16 residues. Per germline, CDR1 KGHDR and CDR2 SFDVKD. CDR3 loop: CATSDEVRGRAGELFF. CDR3 nucleotide sequence: TGTGCCACCAGTGATGAGGTTAGGGGCAGGGCCGGGGAGCTGTTTTTT.

This chain joins TRBV5-6 and TRBJ2-3; D not certain. The CDR3 is 14 amino acids. V shed 4 bases and J shed 1 base, with 10 bases lying between them. Germline V gives CDR1 SGHDT, CDR2 YYEEEE. CDR3 in DNA: TGTGCCAGCAGCAGCCTGCCGGGCACAGATACGCAGTATTTT. Its protein is CASSSLPGTDTQYF.

This clone has just one count. The chain joins TRBV6-5 to TRBJ2-7, with 9 bases fitting TRBD2. Germline CDR1 MNHEY, CDR2 SVGAGI. With 8 bases clipped from V and 1 base from J, the junction kept 9 bases outside the gene matches. This CDR3 comprises 15 residues. The CDR3 nucleotides read TGTGCCAGCGGGACCCTAGCGGGAAGTTCCTACGAGCAGTACTTC. Residues: CASGTLAGSSYEQYF.

The chain recombines TRBV5-1 with TRBJ2-1, with 10 bases identical to TRBD2. The CDR3 has 14 residues. Germline-derived CDR1 and CDR2 are SGHRS and YFSETQ. V shed 7 bases, J shed 9 bases, and the junction held 10 bases outside the gene matches. The CDR3 nucleotides read TGCGCCAGCGGGACGGGGGCTAGCGGGGGTGAGCAGTTCTTC. Translated: CASGTGASGGEQFF.

V usage is TRBV5-4 and J usage is TRBJ2-6, with TRBD2 as a possible D gene (5 bases). Trimming removed 0 bases from V and 0 bases from J, with 7 bases in between. The CDR3 loop spans 16 amino acids. The V gene's germline CDR1 is SGHNT and CDR2 YYREEE (reference sequence). The chain's CDR3 is CASSLGRHSGANVLTF. In nucleotides, the CDR3 is TGTGCCAGCAGCTTGGGGAGGCACTCTGGGGCCAACGTCCTGACTTTC.

This clone has only a few counts. The rearrangement joins TRBV30 to TRBJ1-5, with D possibly being TRBD1 (6 bases). The length of the CDR3 is 13 residues. Trimming removed 2 bases from V and 3 bases from J, with 8 bases in between. Per the germline V gene, CDR1 is GTSNPN and CDR2 is SVGIG (reference sequence). CDR3 region: CAWSYRDNQPQHF. CDR3 sequence (DNA): TGTGCCTGGAGTTACAGGGACAATCAGCCCCAGCATTTT.

In this sample, this clone turned up a few times. The V gene is TRBV6-4, the J gene TRBJ1-5; 10 bases agree with TRBD1. Trimming took 4 bases from V and 0 from J; bases not matched to a gene: 6. CDR3 length equals 17 residues. Germline V lookup: CDR1 MRHNA, CDR2 SNTAGT. The CDR3 protein is CASSGDRGSYSNQPQHF. The CDR3 DNA is TGTGCCAGCAGTGGGGACAGGGGATCTTATAGCAATCAGCCCCAGCATTTT.

The CDR3 nucleotides are TGTGCCAGCAGCACCCAGACAGGGTTAGGAAACACCATATATTTT. Translating gives CASSTQTGLGNTIYF. V and J are TRBV9 and TRBJ1-3; 7 bases agree with TRBD1. Unmatched junction bases numbered 8, after V lost 4 bases and J lost 4 bases. Germline V CDR1 and CDR2: SGDLS, YYNGEE. The CDR3 has 15 amino acids.

This chain joins TRBV3-1 (or the pseudogene TRBV3-2) and TRBJ2-1; TRBD2 agrees at 10 bases. V was pared by 4 bases and J by 8 bases, with 8 bases of the junction left unmatched. The CDR3 covers 15 residues. In germline, CDR1 is LGHDT, CDR2 YNNKEL (reference sequence). CDR3 DNA sequence: TGTGCCAGCAGCCCCCTAGCGGGAGTTAGCTATGAGCAGTTCTTC. Protein: CASSPLAGVSYEQFF.

This clone was picked up a small number of times. The gene calls are TRBV5-1 and TRBJ1-2; 7 nucleotides line up with TRBD1. There are 15 residues in the CDR3. V dropped 2 bases and J dropped 4; count of bases not matched to a gene: 8. Germline V CDR1 and CDR2: SGHRS, YFSETQ. The CDR3 loop reads CASSLGSTGSYGYTF. CDR3 coding DNA: TGCGCCAGCAGCTTAGGGTCGACAGGGAGCTATGGCTACACCTTC.

This chain uses TRBV11-2 with TRBJ2-1; 11 bases are a match to TRBD2. This CDR3 spans 17 amino acids. V gave up 5 bases and J gave up 0 bases; unmatched junction bases: 6. CDR1 SGHAT and CDR2 FQNNGV come from the germline V gene. The DNA of the CDR3 is TGTGCCAGCAGCGGTAGCGGGGGGGATAGCTCCTACAATGAGCAGTTCTTC. The encoded protein is CASSGSGGDSSYNEQFF.

The chain recombines TRBV5-1 with TRBJ2-2; 9 bases align to TRBD1. Unmatched junction bases numbered 7, after V lost 1 base and J lost 0 bases. CDR1 is SGHRS and CDR2 is YFSETQ in the germline V gene. This CDR3 is 18 amino acids long. CDR3 nucleotide sequence: TGCGCCAGCAGCTTGTGGGACAGGGCAGCCGCGAACACCGGGGAGCTGTTTTTT. Translation: CASSLWDRAAANTGELFF.

This clone has only a few counts. Other DNA sequences in this sample translate to the same CDR3. The V gene is TRBV5-1, the J gene TRBJ1-1; 7 bases match TRBD1. Losses at the gene ends were 3 bases for V and 0 bases for J; bases not matched to a gene: 2. The germline V gene has CDR1 SGHRS and CDR2 YFSETQ. CDR3 length: 14 residues. The CDR3 DNA is TGCGCCAGCAGCTCACAGGGGTTGAACACTGAAGCTTTCTTT. As protein: CASSSQGLNTEAFF.

V is TRBV24-1 and J is TRBJ2-1; 8 bases match TRBD1. The V and J ends lost 7 bases and 3 bases, in that order; junction bases with no gene match: 13. The CDR3 has 17 amino acids. Germline loops: CDR1 KGHDR, CDR2 SFDVKD. DNA of the CDR3: TGTGCCACCAGACCGGGTACCGGGACAGGATACTACAATGAGCAGTTCTTC. Translation: CATRPGTGTGYYNEQFF.

The gene calls are TRBV6-1 and TRBJ2-7, with D perhaps TRBD1 (6 bases). The CDR3 runs to 15 residues. Germline values: CDR1 MNHNS, CDR2 SASEGT. Deletions cut 1 base from V and 6 bases from J, with 16 bases between. The CDR3 DNA sequence: TGTGCCAGCAGTGAAGAGCCCGTGCAGGGGAGCGAGCAGTACTTC. Translation: CASSEEPVQGSEQYF.